This T cell receptor (beta chain) was sequenced during a study of metastatic and nonmetastatic thyroid tumors. V lost 5 bases and J lost 2; bases outside the gene matches: 14. Germline CDR1 MGHRA, CDR2 YSYEKL. The CDR3 is 17 residues long. Nobody among the patients had been given any treatment before thyroid surgery. The authors' processing: A classifier for distant metastasis in papillary thyroid cancer was constructed using CDR3 differences observed across clinicopathological groups. With MiXCR, TCRdb called clones anew from the PCR reads. The V and J calls here are based on TCRdb, not the publication. This table has around 14,000 clones, roughly 24% appearing once.

J is TRBJ2-5 and V is TRBV4-1; 7 nucleotides align to TRBD2. The sequenced material came from tumor tissue. The sequence was collected from a female donor with papillary thyroid cancer or a benign thyroid nodule (not recorded which). Some clones in this sample may be carry-over from other donors' samples. The CDR3 sequence is CASSSRVWGGIQETQYF. The CDR3 coding sequence is TGCGCCAGCAGCTCCCGGGTCTGGGGGGGGATACAAGAGACCCAGTACTTC.